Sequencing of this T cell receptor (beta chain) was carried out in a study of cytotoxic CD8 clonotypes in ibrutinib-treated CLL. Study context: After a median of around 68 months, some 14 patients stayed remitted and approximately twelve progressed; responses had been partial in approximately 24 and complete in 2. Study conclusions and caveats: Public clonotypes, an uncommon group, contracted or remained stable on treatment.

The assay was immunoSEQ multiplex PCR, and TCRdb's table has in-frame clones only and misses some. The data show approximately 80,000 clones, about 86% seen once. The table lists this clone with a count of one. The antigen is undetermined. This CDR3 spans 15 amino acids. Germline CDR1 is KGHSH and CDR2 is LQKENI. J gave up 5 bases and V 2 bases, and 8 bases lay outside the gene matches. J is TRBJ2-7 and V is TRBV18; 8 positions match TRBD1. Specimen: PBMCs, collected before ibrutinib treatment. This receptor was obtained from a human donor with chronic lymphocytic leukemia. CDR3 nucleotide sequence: TGTGCCAGCTCACCAGTCCCAGGGGGCCTGAACGAGCAGTACTTC. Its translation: CASSPVPGGLNEQYF. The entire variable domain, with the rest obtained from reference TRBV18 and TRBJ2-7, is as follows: NAGVMQNPRHLVRRRGQEARLRCSPMKGHSHVYWYRQLPEEGLKFMVYLQKENIIDESGMPKERFSAEFPKEGPSILRIQQVVRGDSAAYFCASSPVPGGLNEQYFGPGTRLTVT.